This T cell receptor beta chain was captured in a study of CD8 T cells in ankylosing spondylitis. The study's findings and limits: Reports of some motif variants in reactive arthritis synovial fluid and blood predate this one. Disease-linked clones bore a CD8+ phenotype, appearing relatively rarely in peripheral blood.

This CDR3 comprises 15 residues. From germline, CDR1 is LGHNA and CDR2 YSLEER. This clonotype has just a few counts. The antigen is undetermined. Possible read error: a much larger clone is one base away. TCRdb passed the 5' RACE reads through MiXCR, listing each CDR3 protein once. The profile shows more than 150,000 distinct CDR3 sequences, roughly 18% of them singletons. This TCR was sampled from a male donor under 30 with ankylosing spondylitis or in good health (not recorded which). The sequencing input was blood, either unsorted or a sorted T cell fraction (not recorded which). This chain joins TRBV4-3 and TRBJ1-2; D is possibly TRBD1 (5 bases). The CDR3 nucleotides are TGCGCCAGCAGCCAAGATTCGGGGGGTGACTATGGCTACCCCTTC. Amino acid sequence: CASSQDSGGDYGYPF.